This T cell receptor (beta chain) comes out of a study of T cells after yellow fever vaccination. The CDR3 is 14 residues long. Germline CDR1 MGHRA, CDR2 YSYEKL. V lost 3 bases, J lost 1 base, and 9 bases lay in between. In TCRdb, the 5' RACE reads were re-called with MiXCR into one record per CDR3 protein. The sample lists 350,000 to 450,000 distinct CDR3 sequences; 6% to 8% were seen once. The chain joins TRBV4-1 to TRBJ1-1; D is undetermined. The receptor was isolated from a young man who received the YFV17D yellow fever vaccine. The sample was PBMCs, taken 5 days after the yellow fever booster vaccination. The CDR3 reads CASSHTDENTEAFF. In nucleotides, the CDR3 is TGCGCCAGCAGCCACACGGACGAGAACACTGAAGCTTTCTTT.